These 12 T cell receptor beta chains share one sample of origin, sequenced in a study of HIV-infected patients and healthy controls. About 500 ng RNA was reverse transcribed with alpha and beta constant-region primers. Alpha and beta chain libraries were made separately by chain-specific third strand synthesis with multiplexing indices. TCRdb redid the calling of the 5' RACE reads with MiXCR, one entry per CDR3 protein. Among approximately 17,000 distinct CDR3 sequences listed, roughly 9% were seen once. No cell fractionation was done, so the repertoire covers all unsorted peripheral blood T cells. Sequenced input: blood. These receptors came from an adult in good health.

At least ten counts were recorded for this clonotype. The chain couples TRBV27 to TRBJ2-5, with a possible D match to TRBD2 (7 bases). CDR1 is MNHEY, CDR2 SMNVEV, per germline (reference sequence). This CDR3 has 19 residues. V was pared by 1 base and J by 0 bases, with 21 bases between. The CDR3 region has the DNA TGTGCCAGCAGTTTATTTCCTGGTGCGGGGGCGGGGTACCAAGAGACCCAGTACTTC. Its translation is CASSLFPGAGAGYQETQYF.

The chain recombines TRBV14 with TRBJ2-7; 8 bases agree with TRBD1. The ends lost 1 base at V and 0 bases at J; junction bases unmatched: 2. The CDR3 loop spans 15 amino acids. Germline assignment: CDR1 SGHDN and CDR2 FVKESK. The CDR3 reads CASSQGQGFSYEQYF. Here the CDR3 DNA reads TGTGCCAGCAGCCAAGGACAGGGGTTCTCCTACGAGCAGTACTTC.

The chain is built from TRBV25-1 and TRBJ1-1; the match to TRBD1 covers 7 bases. Trimming at V came to 3 bases and at J to 0 bases, leaving 4 bases not matched to a gene. This CDR3 contains 15 residues. Germline CDR1 and CDR2: MGHDK and SYGVNS. The CDR3 loop is CASSDQGQLNTEAFF. The DNA for the CDR3 is TGTGCCAGCAGTGATCAGGGACAGTTGAACACTGAAGCTTTCTTT.

This clonotype was observed at least ten times. V is TRBV11-2 and J is TRBJ2-1; 7 nucleotides line up with TRBD2. Germline V gene sequence: CDR1 SGHAT, CDR2 FQNNGV. The CDR3 runs 15 residues. The J segment lost 10 bases and the V segment lost 6 bases, leaving 15 bases of the junction unmatched. CDR3 amino acids: CASSIQRDPMQEQFF. The DNA of the CDR3 is TGTGCCAGCAGTATTCAGCGGGACCCAATGCAGGAGCAGTTCTTC.

This clonotype was seen more than once but under ten times. CDR3 protein: CSATSQETQYF. The CDR3 DNA reads as TGCAGTGCTACAAGCCAAGAGACCCAGTACTTC. This chain links TRBV20-1 with TRBJ2-5, with no clear D. This CDR3 spans 11 amino acids. Germline assignment: CDR1 DFQATT and CDR2 SNEGSKA (reference sequence). V shed 4 bases and J shed 1 base, with 4 bases lying between them.

This clonotype is categorized as medium-sized (0.01 to 0.1%). The chain joins TRBV28 to TRBJ1-1, with TRBD1 as a possible D gene (6 bases). From germline, CDR1 is MDHEN and CDR2 SYDVKM. This CDR3 is 16 amino acids long. Between the trimmed V and J ends, which lost 3 bases and 0 bases, there was a span of 14 bases. The CDR3 here is CASSFATGLMNTEAFF. The DNA for the CDR3 is TGTGCCAGCAGTTTCGCCACAGGGCTCATGAACACTGAAGCTTTCTTT.

This clonotype is termed medium-sized (0.01 to 0.1%). DNA for the CDR3: TGTGCCAGCGAGGAAGCCGGGAGGGCGACAGATACGCAGTATTTT. Amino acid sequence: CASEEAGRATDTQYF. The V gene is TRBV28, the J gene TRBJ2-3; 8 bases fit TRBD2. The trim removed 8 bases at V and 3 bases at J, leaving 10 bases unmatched. The CDR3 is 15 residues long. In germline, CDR1 is MDHEN, CDR2 SYDVKM.

The rearrangement links TRBV18 to TRBJ2-1, with 13 bases identical to TRBD2. Germline V gene lookup returns CDR1 KGHSH and CDR2 LQKENI. The CDR3 length is 16 residues. The V and J ends lost 0 bases and 9 bases, in that order; junction bases with no gene match: 5. For the CDR3, the DNA is TGTGCCAGCTCACCACCAGGACTAGCGGGAGAGGGTGAGCAGTTCTTC. This gives the protein CASSPPGLAGEGEQFF.

This clonotype ranks as medium-sized. CDR3 nucleotides: TGTGCCAGCAGTCCCAGGGAGGACTATGGCTACACCTTC. Protein sequence: CASSPREDYGYTF. The rearrangement links TRBV12-3 or TRBV12-4 to TRBJ1-2, with D perhaps matching TRBD1 (5 bases). V was shortened by 5 bases and J by 3 bases, with 10 bases between the two germline ends. CDR3 size: 13 residues.

This clonotype was seen repeatedly, ten times or more. V and J are TRBV11-2 and TRBJ2-3; D is undetermined. The CDR3 has 14 amino acids. V lost 0 bases and J 2 bases, leaving 6 bases between the germline ends. Germline values: CDR1 SGHAT, CDR2 FQNNGV. CDR3 sequence: CASSLEPLTDTQYF. CDR3 coding DNA: TGTGCCAGCAGCTTAGAGCCCCTCACAGATACGCAGTATTTT.

In its sample, this clonotype was seen many times. The rearrangement uses TRBV19 and TRBJ1-5; D not certain. This CDR3 has 18 residues. Germline assignment: CDR1 LNHDA and CDR2 SQIVND (reference sequence). V was cut by 3 bases and J by 11 bases, with 29 bases left in between. This CDR3 is CASSIILGRGLTVWSQHF. The CDR3 bases are TGTGCCAGTAGTATTATCCTTGGGCGGGGTCTAACGGTTTGGTCCCAGCATTTT.

This clonotype has ten or more counts. The chain recombines TRBV10-3 with TRBJ2-1; D may be TRBD2 (6 bases). Germline V gives CDR1 ENHRY, CDR2 SYGVKD. V was cut by 10 bases and J by 6 bases, with 19 bases left in between. The CDR3 runs to 14 residues. The CDR3 nucleotides read TGTGCCAGCACGGGGGACCCTCTAGGCAATGAGCAGTTCTTC. This gives the protein CASTGDPLGNEQFF.